The 16 T cell receptor beta chains given below trace back to one sample, sequenced in a study of blood T cells in healthy people across ages. Sample-barcoded 5' priming and a J-beta primer mix drove a second PCR of 7 to 11 cycles. MiXCR was run by TCRdb on the 5' RACE reads, yielding one entry per CDR3 protein. The sample consists of 700,000 to 1,000,000 distinct CDR3 sequences, approximately 48% of them appearing once. Sequences were obtained from blood. The origin of the receptors is a man in his 60s in good health.

This clonotype appeared a few times. V gene TRBV15 combines with J gene TRBJ2-5, with 12 bases identical to TRBD2. The V and J ends lost 3 bases and 2 bases, in that order; junction bases with no gene match: 1. This CDR3 comprises 15 residues. Germline V gene lookup returns CDR1 LNHNV and CDR2 YYDKDF (reference sequence). CDR3 protein: CATSSLAGGQETQYF. CDR3 bases: TGTGCCACCAGCAGCCTAGCGGGGGGGCAAGAGACCCAGTACTTC.

This rearrangement joins TRBV6-5 to TRBJ2-3, with 7 nucleotides matching TRBD1. Per the germline V gene, CDR1 is MNHEY and CDR2 is SVGAGI. Trimming took 5 bases from V and 0 from J; bases not matched to a gene: 5. The CDR3 runs to 15 residues. The CDR3 reads CASSPGQMSTDTQYF. Written as DNA, the CDR3 is TGTGCCAGCAGTCCGGGACAGATGAGCACAGATACGCAGTATTTT.

The V gene is TRBV9, the J gene TRBJ2-5; D remains ambiguous. The V and J ends lost 4 bases and 4 bases respectively, with 11 bases between them. This CDR3 has 13 residues. In germline, CDR1 is SGDLS, CDR2 YYNGEE. CDR3 coding DNA: TGTGCCAGCAGCCATGATTTCGGAGAGACCCAGTACTTC. The encoded protein is CASSHDFGETQYF. The entire variable domain, with the rest obtained from reference TRBV9 and TRBJ2-5, is as follows: DSGVTQTPKHLITATGQRVTLRCSPRSGDLSVYWYQQSLDQGLQFLIQYYNGEERAKGNILERFSAQQFPDLHSELNLSSLELGDSALYFCASSHDFGETQYFGPGTRLLVL.

V usage is TRBV11-2 and J usage is TRBJ2-7; TRBD2 aligns across 12 bases. CDR3 length equals 15 residues. Germline CDR1 and CDR2: SGHAT and FQNNGV. With 4 bases clipped from V and 2 bases from J, the junction kept 3 bases outside the gene matches. The CDR3 reads CASSSGLAGTYEQYF. As DNA, the CDR3 is TGTGCCAGCAGCTCCGGACTAGCGGGAACCTACGAGCAGTACTTC.

The V and J genes are TRBV7-9 and TRBJ2-3, with 9 nucleotides matching TRBD1. Germline V gene sequence: CDR1 SEHNR, CDR2 FQNEAQ (reference sequence). The CDR3 length is 15 residues. V lost 5 bases and J lost 0; bases outside the gene matches: 3. CDR3 DNA sequence: TGTGCCAGCAGCGAACAGGGGGCTAGCACAGATACGCAGTATTTT. It encodes CASSEQGASTDTQYF.

The rearrangement uses TRBV4-3 and TRBJ2-7, with 9 bases that match TRBD2. CDR1 is LGHNA and CDR2 is YSLEER in the germline V gene. This CDR3 region has 15 residues. V lost 1 base to trimming and J lost 5 bases; unmatched junction nucleotides: 6. The DNA for the CDR3 is TGCGCCAGCAGCCAAGTTCTTCTAGCGGGGAACGAGCAGTACTTC. Its protein is CASSQVLLAGNEQYF.

V is TRBV12-3 or TRBV12-4 and J is TRBJ2-5; 11 positions match TRBD1. Unmatched junction bases numbered 5, after V lost 3 bases and J lost 5 bases. This CDR3 region has 15 residues. The CDR3 here is CASSFRDRGVETQYF. CDR3 nucleotides: TGTGCCAGCAGTTTCCGGGACAGGGGGGTTGAGACCCAGTACTTC.

The chain recombines TRBV20-1 with TRBJ2-3, with 9 bases identical to TRBD2. Germline trimming cut 6 bases from V and 3 bases from J; bases unmatched to any gene: 10. Per germline, CDR1 DFQATT and CDR2 SNEGSKA (reference sequence). CDR3 length: 15 residues. CDR3 amino acids: CSADRGGGLTDTQYF. CDR3 bases: TGCAGTGCCGACCGCGGGGGGGGACTTACAGATACGCAGTATTTT.

J is TRBJ1-2 and V is TRBV7-9, with D unclear. CDR1 and CDR2 (germline): SEHNR, FQNEAQ (reference sequence). The CDR3 spans 14 residues. With 6 bases removed from V and 4 bases from J, the gap between germline ends came to 15 bases. The CDR3 here is CASRPRTAIYGYTF. The CDR3 nucleotides are TGTGCCAGCAGACCTAGGACGGCAATCTATGGCTACACCTTC.

The chain joins TRBV3-1 to TRBJ2-6; D is ambiguous. The length of the CDR3 is 19 residues. Germline CDR1 and CDR2: LGHDT and YNNKEL (reference sequence). The V and J ends lost 0 bases and 0 bases respectively, with 15 bases between them. The CDR3 nucleotides read TGTGCCAGCAGCCAAGAGGGATGGGCTGAGTACTCTGGGGCCAACGTCCTGACTTTC. This translates into CASSQEGWAEYSGANVLTF. Filled out from reference TRBV3-1 and TRBJ2-6, the complete variable domain reads DTAVSQTPKYLVTQMGNDKSIKCEQNLGHDTMYWYKQDSKKFLKIMFSYNNKELIINETVPNRFSPKSPDKAHLNLHINSLELGDSAVYFCASSQEGWAEYSGANVLTFGAGSRLTVL.

This clonotype occurred once. This chain uses TRBV14 with TRBJ2-1; tentative D call: TRBD2 (7 bases). CDR1 and CDR2 (germline): SGHDN, FVKESK. V was clipped by 2 bases and J by 8 bases, with 16 bases between them. CDR3 length equals 15 residues. CDR3 sequence (DNA): TGTGCCAGCAGCCAATTGAGGGGGGGTTTAGATGAGCAGTTCTTC. It is translated as CASSQLRGGLDEQFF.

This clonotype was found a few times. The CDR3 DNA sequence: TGTGCCAGCAGCGTGAAAGGCCTCCAAGAGACCCAGTACTTC. Its translation: CASSVKGLQETQYF. V usage is TRBV9 and J usage is TRBJ2-5; D gene ambiguous. CDR1 SGDLS and CDR2 YYNGEE come from the germline V gene. The CDR3 covers 14 residues. V was shortened by 2 bases and J by 1 base, with 9 bases between the two germline ends.

The chain links TRBV7-9 to TRBJ2-1; TRBD2 matches 10 bases. Germline CDR1 reads SEHNR; CDR2 reads FQNEAQ (reference sequence). This CDR3 comprises 14 residues. Trimming took 11 bases from V and 9 from J; bases not matched to a gene: 13. The CDR3 here is CADSPVPSGGEQFF. In DNA, the CDR3 is TGTGCCGACAGCCCAGTGCCTAGCGGGGGTGAGCAGTTCTTC.

The chain is built from TRBV7-8 and TRBJ2-7, with TRBD2 identical over 9 bases. The tail of the sequence fits TRBJ2-5 better, so the J call may be wrong. CDR1 is SGHVS and CDR2 is FQNEAQ in the germline V gene. The CDR3 runs 15 residues. CDR3 coding DNA: TGTGCCAGCAGCCCACTCGGGACTAGCAGGGAGACCCAGTACTTC. Its translation is CASSPLGTSRETQYF.

The table lists this clonotype with a few counts. V usage is TRBV3-1 and J usage is TRBJ2-7; D gene uncertain. Trimming removed 4 bases at V and 8 bases at J, with 18 bases between. The CDR3 spans 14 residues. The V gene's germline CDR1 is LGHDT and CDR2 YNNKEL (reference sequence). DNA of the CDR3: TGTGCCAGCAGCCCGGACGCGGCCCCCCCAAAGCAGTACTTC. This translates into CASSPDAAPPKQYF.

The chain joins TRBV7-2 to TRBJ1-1, with D tentatively TRBD1 (5 bases). Per the germline V gene, CDR1 is SGHTA and CDR2 is FQGNSA. V lost 5 bases and J 1 base, leaving 14 bases between the germline ends. The CDR3 has 15 residues. The CDR3 loop reads CASSPKTGGNTEAFF. CDR3 nucleotide sequence: TGTGCCAGCAGCCCGAAGACGGGGGGGAACACTGAAGCTTTCTTT.